The TCR beta chain described here comes from a study of T cell responses to AZD1222 COVID-19 vaccine listed by TCRdb under 2021. Study-level background: TCR sequencing covered fewer than 250 trial participants: some 210 given two doses of AZD1222 and about 26 given two doses of MenACWY control vaccine. Trial participants were enrolled by age into subgroups of 18-55, 56-69 and 70-plus years, and around 150, 28 and 57 TCR-sequenced participants, respectively, were included in these subgroups. What the work shows at the level of the full study, not this receptor alone: The 56-69-year group was small, and its depth increase did not reach significance, likely because of low power. After two AZD1222 doses, spike-specific TCR breadth and depth were significantly higher than at day 0 and than in MenACWY recipients. Because no day 14 peak-response samples were available, the repertoires could be characterized only after the peak T cell response. Participants were mostly white British, with more females than males. The authors suggested clonal diversity may have been underestimated. CD4 TCRs associated with the vaccine covered the entire spike protein, and the dominant responses were in regions 160-218 and 743-854. Epitopes outside the regions mutated in the B.1.351 and B.1.1.7 variants were reportedly recognized by nearly half of the unique spike-specific TCRs. Only five or six AZD1222 recipients were SARS-CoV-2 seropositive at baseline, limiting conclusions about previously exposed vaccinees.

The time point label, read with the paper, signifies: about 28 days (+/-7) after the second vaccine dose. Because spike-specific TCR depth and breadth did not differ between the two schedules, AZD1222 recipients who got a second dose at roughly 4 weeks were pooled with those who got a second dose at roughly 12 weeks. The vaccinee samples were drawn from two UK trials, COV001 and COV002, one of which was a single-blind randomized controlled phase 2/3 trial testing AZD1222 (ChAdOx1 nCoV-19) in healthy adults. For TCRbeta chain sequencing, PBMC samples from trial participants were taken at day 0 and at day 28 after the second dose. Regarding this clone: Its antigen target is currently unknown. Nothing much larger sits one base from this clone, and base qualities are not available.

The CDR3 regions of human TCRbeta chains were analyzed by immunosequencing. On the authors' methods: TCRs in the repertoires were matched against a reference library of SARS-CoV-2-specific TCRs that had been generated with the MIRA antigen-specificity platform. Breadth meant the fraction of unique TCRs that were SARS-CoV-2-associated, whereas depth meant the fraction of total T cells that were SARS-CoV-2-associated. Using the MIRA data, every spike-specific TCR was mapped to the spike region that the TCR reacted to and assigned to either a CD4 or a CD8 class. Log10-transformed breadth and depth values were compared by one-way ANOVA with Sidak's multiple comparisons tests. Not all clones reach the TCRdb copy of this immuneACCESS table, which keeps in-frame sequences only. Checked studies attribute under half of the gap to unresolved V genes and leave the rest unexplained. The D gene and trimming were derived from the DNA, and the V and J assignments and clone size from that table. The sample contains approximately 72,000 clones, 80% to 90% of them found a single time. The top ten clonotypes cover roughly 28% of the sample.

Measured from the cysteine to the phenylalanine, the CDR3 is 14 residues long. Only the CDR3 DNA stays, 42 bases, in frame from base 1. As encoded in the germline V gene (reference sequence), CDR1 is LNHDA while CDR2 is SQIVND. V is shortened by 7 bases, J by 5 bases, and the region joining them spans 14 bases. The chain uses TRBV19 and TRBJ2-2; no D segment can be confidently identified. The sample here was peripheral blood, taken 28 days after the second AZD1222 dose. The clonotype originates from an adult who received the AZD1222 COVID-19 vaccine. The sequence in DNA is TGTGCCAGTACGACGATCCTGGGGACCGGGGAGCTGTTTTTT. It is translated as CASTTILGTGELFF.